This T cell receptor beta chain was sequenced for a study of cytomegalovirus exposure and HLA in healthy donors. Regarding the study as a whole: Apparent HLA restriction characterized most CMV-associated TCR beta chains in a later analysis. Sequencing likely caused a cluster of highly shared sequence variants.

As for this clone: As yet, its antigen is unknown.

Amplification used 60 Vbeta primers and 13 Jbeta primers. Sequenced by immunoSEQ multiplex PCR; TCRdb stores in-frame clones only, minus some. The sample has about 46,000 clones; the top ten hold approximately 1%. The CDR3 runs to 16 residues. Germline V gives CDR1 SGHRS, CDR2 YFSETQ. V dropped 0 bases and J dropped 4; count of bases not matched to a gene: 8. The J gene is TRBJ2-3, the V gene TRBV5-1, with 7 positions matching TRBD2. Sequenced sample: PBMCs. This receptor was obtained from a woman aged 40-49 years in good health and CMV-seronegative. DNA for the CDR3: TGCGCCAGCAGCTTGGGACCCCCGGGAGGCGCAGATACGCAGTATTTT. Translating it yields CASSLGPPGGADTQYF. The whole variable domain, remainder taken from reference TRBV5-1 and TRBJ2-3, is KAGVTQTPRYLIKTRGQQVTLSCSPISGHRSVSWYQQTPGQGLQFLFEYFSETQRNKGNFPGRFSGRQFSNSRSEMNVSTLELGDSALYLCASSLGPPGGADTQYFGPGTRLTVL.